The following is a T cell receptor beta chain sequence with its context. For TCRbeta, the library was prepared with unique molecular identifiers. TCRdb ran MiXCR on the PCR reads and lists one entry per CDR3 protein. The sample lists 450,000 to 550,000 distinct CDR3 sequences; roughly 11% were seen once. CDR3 length equals 13 residues. CDR1 is SNHLY, CDR2 FYNNEI, per germline. The V segment lost 8 bases and the J segment 4 bases; nucleotides outside the gene matches: 4. The source of the sample is a study of T-cell reconstitution after alpha-beta-depleted transplantation in children. The chain uses TRBV2 and TRBJ2-1; 8 bases align to TRBD2. This specimen was PBMCs, mostly from graft donor cells, taken 180 days after TCRalphabeta/CD19-depleted stem cell transplant. The source of this sequence is a female patient aged 2-10 years who had a stem cell transplant for aplastic anemia, so the T cells may come from the graft donor. CDR3 sequence reads: CASREGRYNEQFF. For the CDR3, the DNA is TGTGCCAGCCGGGAGGGGCGGTACAATGAGCAGTTCTTC.